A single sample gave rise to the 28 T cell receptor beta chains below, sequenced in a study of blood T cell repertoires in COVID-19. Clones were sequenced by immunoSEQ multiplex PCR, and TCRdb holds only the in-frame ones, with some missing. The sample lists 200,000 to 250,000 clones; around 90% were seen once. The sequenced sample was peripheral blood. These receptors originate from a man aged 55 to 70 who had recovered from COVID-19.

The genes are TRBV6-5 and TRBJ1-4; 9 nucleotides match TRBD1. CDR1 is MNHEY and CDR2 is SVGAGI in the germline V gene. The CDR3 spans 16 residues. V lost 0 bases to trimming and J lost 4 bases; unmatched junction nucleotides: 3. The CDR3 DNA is TGTGCCAGCAGTTACTCCCCGGACAGGGGTAATGAAAAACTGTTTTTT. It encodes CASSYSPDRGNEKLFF.

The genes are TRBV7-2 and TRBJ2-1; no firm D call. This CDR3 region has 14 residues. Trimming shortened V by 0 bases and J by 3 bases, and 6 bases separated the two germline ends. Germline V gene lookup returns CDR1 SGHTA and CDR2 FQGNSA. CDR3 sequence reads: CASSLASNYNEQFF. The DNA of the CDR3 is TGTGCCAGCAGCTTAGCGTCTAACTACAATGAGCAGTTCTTC.

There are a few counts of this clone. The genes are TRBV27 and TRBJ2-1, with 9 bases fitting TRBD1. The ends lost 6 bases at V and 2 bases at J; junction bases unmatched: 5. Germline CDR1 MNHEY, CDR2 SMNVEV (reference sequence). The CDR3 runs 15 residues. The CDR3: CASRLQGAAYNEQFF. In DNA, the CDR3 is TGTGCCAGCAGACTACAGGGGGCCGCCTACAATGAGCAGTTCTTC.

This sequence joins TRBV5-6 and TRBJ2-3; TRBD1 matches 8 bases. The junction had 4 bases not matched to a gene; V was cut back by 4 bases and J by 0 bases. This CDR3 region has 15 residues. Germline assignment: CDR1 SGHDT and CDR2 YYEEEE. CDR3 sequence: CASSPRTGSTDTQYF. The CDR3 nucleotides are TGTGCCAGCAGCCCCCGGACAGGGAGCACAGATACGCAGTATTTT.

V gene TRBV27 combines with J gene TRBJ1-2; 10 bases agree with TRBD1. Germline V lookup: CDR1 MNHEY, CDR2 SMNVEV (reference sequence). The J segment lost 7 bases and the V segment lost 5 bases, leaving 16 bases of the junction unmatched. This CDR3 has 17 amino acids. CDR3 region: CASSDSTWGQGIGGYTF. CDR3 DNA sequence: TGTGCCAGCAGTGACTCGACCTGGGGACAGGGGATCGGTGGCTACACCTTC.

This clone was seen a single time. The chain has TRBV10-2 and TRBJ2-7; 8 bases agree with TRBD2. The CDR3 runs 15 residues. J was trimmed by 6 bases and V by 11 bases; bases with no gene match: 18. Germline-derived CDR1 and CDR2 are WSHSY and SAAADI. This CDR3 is CAASSAGGETVEQYF. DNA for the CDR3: TGCGCCGCCAGTTCGGCGGGGGGCGAGACAGTCGAGCAGTACTTC.

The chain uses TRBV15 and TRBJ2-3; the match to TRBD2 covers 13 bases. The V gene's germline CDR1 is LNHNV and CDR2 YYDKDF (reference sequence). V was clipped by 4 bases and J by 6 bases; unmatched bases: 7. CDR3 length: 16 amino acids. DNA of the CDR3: TGTGCCACCAGCACCGGGACTAGCGGGGTCACGGATACGCAGTATTTT. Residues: CATSTGTSGVTDTQYF.

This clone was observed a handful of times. The CDR3 nucleotides read TGTGCCAGCAGTTTATCTCGGCGACAGCGAGAGACCCAGTACTTC. Protein: CASSLSRRQRETQYF. The chain is built from TRBV28 and TRBJ2-5; D is possibly TRBD1 (5 bases). The germline V gene has CDR1 MDHEN and CDR2 SYDVKM. The ends were cut back, 1 base at V and 4 bases at J, with 13 bases in the middle. The CDR3 loop spans 15 amino acids. Drawing the rest from reference TRBV28 and TRBJ2-5, the complete variable domain is DVKVTQSSRYLVKRTGEKVFLECVQDMDHENMFWYRQDPGLGLRLIYFSYDVKMKEKGDIPEGYSVSREKKERFSLILESASTNQTSMYLCASSLSRRQRETQYFGPGTRLLVL.

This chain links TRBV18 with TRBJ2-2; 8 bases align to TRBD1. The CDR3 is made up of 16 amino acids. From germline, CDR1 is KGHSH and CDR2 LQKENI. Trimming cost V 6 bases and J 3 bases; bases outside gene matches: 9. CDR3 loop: CASSPLRTGHTGELFF. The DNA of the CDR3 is TGTGCCAGCTCCCCTCTGCGGACAGGGCACACCGGGGAGCTGTTTTTT. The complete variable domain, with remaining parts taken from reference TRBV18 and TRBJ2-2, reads NAGVMQNPRHLVRRRGQEARLRCSPMKGHSHVYWYRQLPEEGLKFMVYLQKENIIDESGMPKERFSAEFPKEGPSILRIQQVVRGDSAAYFCASSPLRTGHTGELFFGEGSRLTVL.

The CDR3 here is CASSPFRGGGTGELFF. The CDR3 bases are TGTGCCAGCAGCCCCTTTCGGGGGGGCGGGACCGGGGAGCTGTTTTTT. The gene calls are TRBV4-2 and TRBJ2-2, with 8 bases identical to TRBD2. CDR1 and CDR2 (germline): LGHNA, YNFKEQ. The CDR3 contains 16 residues. V gave up 4 bases and J gave up 5 bases; unmatched junction bases: 9.

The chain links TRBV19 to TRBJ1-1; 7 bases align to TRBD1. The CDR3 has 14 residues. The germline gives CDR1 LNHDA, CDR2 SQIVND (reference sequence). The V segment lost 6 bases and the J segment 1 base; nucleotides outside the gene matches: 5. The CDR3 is CASSSTGTNTEAFF. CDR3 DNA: TGTGCCAGTAGCTCGACAGGGACGAACACTGAAGCTTTCTTT.

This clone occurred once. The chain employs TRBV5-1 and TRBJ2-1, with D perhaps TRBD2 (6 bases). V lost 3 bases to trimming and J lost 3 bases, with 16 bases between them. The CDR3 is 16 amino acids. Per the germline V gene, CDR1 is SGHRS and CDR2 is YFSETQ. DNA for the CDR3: TGCGCCAGCAGCTCCTACCCGGGACTTCTCTACAATGAGCAGTTCTTC. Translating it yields CASSSYPGLLYNEQFF.

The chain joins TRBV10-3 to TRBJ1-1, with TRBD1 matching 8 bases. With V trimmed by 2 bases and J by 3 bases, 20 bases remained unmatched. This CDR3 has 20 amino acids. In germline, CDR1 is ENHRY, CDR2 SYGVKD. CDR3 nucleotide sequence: TGTGCCATCAGTGAGAGTCCCGGTGGGGCAGGGGGCGTTAGGGACACTGAAGCTTTCTTT. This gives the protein CAISESPGGAGGVRDTEAFF.

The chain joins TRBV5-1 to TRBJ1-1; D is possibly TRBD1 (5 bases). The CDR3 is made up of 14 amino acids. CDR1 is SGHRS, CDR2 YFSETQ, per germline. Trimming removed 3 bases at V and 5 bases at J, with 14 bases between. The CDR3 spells CASSSEPGNTEAFF. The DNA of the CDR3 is TGCGCCAGCAGCTCGGAACCAGGGAATACTGAAGCTTTCTTT.

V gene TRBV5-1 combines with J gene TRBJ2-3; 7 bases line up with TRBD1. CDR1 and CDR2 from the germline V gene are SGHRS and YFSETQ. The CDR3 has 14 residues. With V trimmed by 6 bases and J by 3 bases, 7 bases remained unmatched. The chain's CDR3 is CASTEKGATDTQYF. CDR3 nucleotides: TGCGCCAGCACTGAGAAGGGGGCAACAGATACGCAGTATTTT.

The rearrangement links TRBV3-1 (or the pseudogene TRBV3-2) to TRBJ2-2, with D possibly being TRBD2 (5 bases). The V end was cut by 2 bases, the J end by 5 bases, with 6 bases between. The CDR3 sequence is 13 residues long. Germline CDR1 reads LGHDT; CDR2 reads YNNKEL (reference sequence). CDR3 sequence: CASSQRGTGELFF. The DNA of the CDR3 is TGTGCCAGCAGCCAAAGAGGGACCGGGGAGCTGTTTTTT.

The CDR3 DNA follows: TGCAGTGCTAGTCCAGCGGGGGGTTCCTCCTACAATGAGCAGTTCTTC. Translating it yields CSASPAGGSSYNEQFF. The V and J genes are TRBV20-1 and TRBJ2-1, with 9 positions matching TRBD2. This CDR3 has 16 residues. Germline V gene data show CDR1 as DFQATT and CDR2 as SNEGSKA (reference sequence). V lost 3 bases, J lost 0 bases, and 6 bases stayed unmatched.

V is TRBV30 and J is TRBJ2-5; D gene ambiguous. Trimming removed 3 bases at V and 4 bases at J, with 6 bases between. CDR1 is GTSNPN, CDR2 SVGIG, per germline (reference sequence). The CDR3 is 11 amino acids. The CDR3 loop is CAWSLLETQYF. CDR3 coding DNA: TGTGCCTGGAGCCTTTTAGAGACCCAGTACTTC.

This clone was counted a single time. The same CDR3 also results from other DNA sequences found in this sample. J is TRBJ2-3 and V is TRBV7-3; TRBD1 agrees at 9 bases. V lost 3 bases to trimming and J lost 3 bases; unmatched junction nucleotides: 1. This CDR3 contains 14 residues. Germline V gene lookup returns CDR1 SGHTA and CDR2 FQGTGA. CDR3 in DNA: TGTGCCAGCAGCTTGGGACAGGGAACAGATACGCAGTATTTT. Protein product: CASSLGQGTDTQYF.

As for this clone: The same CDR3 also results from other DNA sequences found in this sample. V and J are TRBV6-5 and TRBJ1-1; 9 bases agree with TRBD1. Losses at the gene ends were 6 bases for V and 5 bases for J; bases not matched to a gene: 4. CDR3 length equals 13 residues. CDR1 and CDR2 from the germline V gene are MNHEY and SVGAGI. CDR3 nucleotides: TGTGCCAGCAGGAGACAGGGGGGTACTGAAGCTTTCTTT. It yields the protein CASRRQGGTEAFF.

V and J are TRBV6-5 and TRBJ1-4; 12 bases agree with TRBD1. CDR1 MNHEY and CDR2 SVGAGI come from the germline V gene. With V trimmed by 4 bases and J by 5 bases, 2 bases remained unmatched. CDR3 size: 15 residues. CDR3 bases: TGTGCCAGCAGTTTGGGACAGGGGGCCAATGAAAAACTGTTTTTT. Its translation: CASSLGQGANEKLFF.

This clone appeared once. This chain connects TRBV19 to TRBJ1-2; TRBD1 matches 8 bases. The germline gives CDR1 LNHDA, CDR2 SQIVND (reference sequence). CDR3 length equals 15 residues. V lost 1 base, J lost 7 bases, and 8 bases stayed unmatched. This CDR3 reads CASSIGGQVLPGYTF. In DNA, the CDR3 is TGTGCCAGTAGTATAGGGGGACAGGTCCTCCCTGGCTACACCTTC.

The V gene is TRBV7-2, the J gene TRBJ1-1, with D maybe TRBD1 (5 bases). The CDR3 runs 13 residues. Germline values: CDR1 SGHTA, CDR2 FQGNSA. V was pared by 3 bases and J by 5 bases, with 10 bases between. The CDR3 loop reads CASSFAGGTEAFF. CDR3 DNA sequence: TGTGCCAGCAGCTTCGCCGGGGGGACTGAAGCTTTCTTT. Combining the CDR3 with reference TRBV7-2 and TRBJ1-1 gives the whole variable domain GAGVSQSPSNKVTEKGKDVELRCDPISGHTALYWYRQSLGQGLEFLIYFQGNSAPDKSGLPSDRFSAERTGGSVSTLTIQRTQQEDSAVYLCASSFAGGTEAFFGQGTRLTVV.

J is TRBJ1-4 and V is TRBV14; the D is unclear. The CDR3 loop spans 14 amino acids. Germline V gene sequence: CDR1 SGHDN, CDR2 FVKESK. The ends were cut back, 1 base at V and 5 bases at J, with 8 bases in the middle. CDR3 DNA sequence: TGTGCCAGCAGCCAAGGTTCGGTCAATGAAAAACTGTTTTTT. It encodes CASSQGSVNEKLFF.

The CDR3: CAWSRLGTESNYGYTF. The DNA for the CDR3 is TGTGCCTGGAGCAGGCTTGGGACTGAGTCTAACTATGGCTACACCTTC. The chain employs TRBV30 and TRBJ1-2; TRBD1 might be the D (5 bases). Trimming removed 3 bases from V and 0 bases from J, with 17 bases in between. Germline V gives CDR1 GTSNPN, CDR2 SVGIG (reference sequence). The CDR3 length is 16 residues.

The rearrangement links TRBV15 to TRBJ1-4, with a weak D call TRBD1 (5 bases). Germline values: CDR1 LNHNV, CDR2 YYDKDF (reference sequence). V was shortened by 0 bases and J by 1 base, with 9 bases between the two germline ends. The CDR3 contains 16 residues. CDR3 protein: CATSRDGALTNEKLFF. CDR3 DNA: TGTGCCACCAGCAGAGATGGGGCGCTAACTAATGAAAAACTGTTTTTT.

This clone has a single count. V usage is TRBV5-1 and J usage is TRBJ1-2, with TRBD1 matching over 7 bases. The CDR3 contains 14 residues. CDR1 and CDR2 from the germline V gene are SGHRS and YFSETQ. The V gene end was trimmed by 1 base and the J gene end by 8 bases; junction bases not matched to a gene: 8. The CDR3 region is CASSLTDPGGGYTF. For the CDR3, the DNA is TGCGCCAGCAGCTTGACTGACCCAGGGGGGGGCTACACCTTC.

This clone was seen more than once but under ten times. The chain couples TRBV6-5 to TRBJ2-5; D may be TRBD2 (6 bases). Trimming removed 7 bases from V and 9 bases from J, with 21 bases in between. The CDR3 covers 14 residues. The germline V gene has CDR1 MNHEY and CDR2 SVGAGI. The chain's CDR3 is CASIPRRGTGAQYF. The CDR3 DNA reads TGTGCCAGCATTCCCCGACGGGGGACGGGGGCCCAGTACTTC.